Listed below are T cell receptor beta chains from one sample, sequenced in a study of cytomegalovirus exposure and HLA in healthy donors. Measured with immunoSEQ multiplex PCR; TCRdb has only the in-frame clones, and not every one. This sample yields 200,000 to 250,000 clones, of which around 80% are seen a single time; roughly 0.66% belongs to the top ten. Sample: PBMCs. The receptor set was obtained from a boy aged 2 to 10 in good health and CMV-seronegative. Both conserved end residues are part of each CDR3. D genes are given only for firm matches. Size is stated for part of the rows, as once, few or many counts, or as a class when the clone is expanded.

J: TRBJ2-7; size: once; V: TRBV23-1; D: -; DNA: TGCGCCAGCAGTCACCCAGCTGAAACAGGGCCATCCTACGAGCAGTACTTC; CDR3: CASSHPAETGPSYEQYF
J: TRBJ1-2; size: -; V: TRBV13; D: TRBD1; DNA: TGTGCCAGCAGCTCTCTGACAGGGCGAGAAGGCTACACCTTC; CDR3: CASSSLTGREGYTF
J: TRBJ1-6; size: -; V: TRBV9; D: TRBD1; DNA: TGTGCCAGCAGCCCAGGGACAGGGGAGGGATCACCCCTCCACTTT; CDR3: CASSPGTGEGSPLHF
J: TRBJ1-1; size: -; V: TRBV11-1; D: -; DNA: TGTGCCAGCAGCTTTAGGAACACTGAAGCTTTCTTT; CDR3: CASSFRNTEAFF
J: TRBJ2-3; size: -; V: TRBV10-3; D: -; DNA: TGTGCCATCAGTGAGCTGTTGGACCTTCCGCGGAGGCGGCCGTCCACAGATACGCAGTATTTT; CDR3: CAISELLDLPRRRPSTDTQYF
J: TRBJ2-6; size: -; V: TRBV27; D: TRBD1; DNA: TGTGCCAGCAGTCCTAAGACAGGGCTGGGCTCTGGGGCCAACGTCCTGACTTTC; CDR3: CASSPKTGLGSGANVLTF
J: TRBJ2-7; size: few; V: TRBV6-1; D: TRBD2; DNA: TGTGCCAGCAGTGAAGCGGTAGCGGGGGACTCCTACGAGCAGTACTTC; CDR3: CASSEAVAGDSYEQYF
J: TRBJ1-2; size: -; V: TRBV7-2; D: -; DNA: TGTGCCAGCAGCTTCAGTTCCGGGGTAAACTATGGCTACACCTTC; CDR3: CASSFSSGVNYGYTF
J: TRBJ2-7; size: -; V: TRBV30; D: -; DNA: TGTGCTGTGACAGGTGCTAGATACGAGCAGTACTTC; CDR3: CAVTGARYEQYF
J: TRBJ2-1; size: once; V: TRBV5-1; D: -; DNA: TGCGCCAGCACCGACTCCGACTACAATGAGCAGTTCTTC; CDR3: CASTDSDYNEQFF
J: TRBJ1-3; size: -; V: TRBV27; D: -; DNA: TGTGCCAGCAGTTTATCCGGGGGGTCCAACACCATATATTTT; CDR3: CASSLSGGSNTIYF
J: TRBJ2-3; size: -; V: TRBV5-1; D: -; DNA: TGCGCCGGCAGCCCAGAGCCGGGACACATAGGGGATACGCAGTATTTT; CDR3: CAGSPEPGHIGDTQYF
J: TRBJ1-3; size: -; V: TRBV19; D: -; DNA: TGTGCCAGTAGTATAGGGGGACACCACTCTGGAAACACCATATATTTT; CDR3: CASSIGGHHSGNTIYF
J: TRBJ1-3; size: -; V: TRBV6-6; D: TRBD1; DNA: TGTGCCAGCAGTTACACAGGGGCTACAGGAAACACCATATATTTT; CDR3: CASSYTGATGNTIYF
J: TRBJ2-2; size: -; V: TRBV30; D: TRBD1; DNA: TGTGCCTGGAGTGACCGATGGGACAGTATAACCGGGGAGCTGTTTTTT; CDR3: CAWSDRWDSITGELFF
J: TRBJ2-1; size: -; V: TRBV13; D: -; DNA: TGTGCCAGCAGCCCGGACTTCTCTTCCTACAATGAGCAGTTCTTC; CDR3: CASSPDFSSYNEQFF
J: TRBJ2-3; size: -; V: TRBV9; D: TRBD2; DNA: TGTGCCAGCAGCCCACGGGCGGGGGGTTGGGGCACAGATACGCAGTATTTT; CDR3: CASSPRAGGWGTDTQYF
J: TRBJ2-7; size: -; V: TRBV2; D: TRBD1; DNA: TGTGCCAGCAGGACCCACGGACAGGGCTACGAGCAGTACTTC; CDR3: CASRTHGQGYEQYF
J: TRBJ1-2; size: few; V: TRBV6-6; D: -; DNA: TGTGCCAGCAGTCCTAGGTCAAGTGGCTACTATGGCTACACCTTC; CDR3: CASSPRSSGYYGYTF
J: TRBJ1-2; size: -; V: TRBV29-1; D: TRBD1; DNA: TGCAGCGTTACCCCCACAGGGGAGGACTATGGCTACACCTTC; CDR3: CSVTPTGEDYGYTF
J: TRBJ2-4; size: once; V: TRBV2; D: -; DNA: TGTGCCAGCAGTGAAAGGGACTTTACGGACATTCAGTACTTC; CDR3: CASSERDFTDIQYF
J: TRBJ1-4; size: -; V: TRBV5-5; D: -; DNA: TGTGCCAGCAGCTCCGCGGGGGATGAAAAACTGTTTTTT; CDR3: CASSSAGDEKLFF
J: TRBJ1-2; size: few; V: TRBV6-1; D: TRBD1; DNA: TGTGCCAGCAGTGCCACGACAGGGATCTATGGCTACACCTTC; CDR3: CASSATTGIYGYTF
J: TRBJ2-1; size: -; V: TRBV29-1; D: -; DNA: TGCAGCGTTGAAAAAGGTCAGGGCGGCAATGAGCAGTTCTTC; CDR3: CSVEKGQGGNEQFF
J: TRBJ2-7; size: -; V: TRBV25-1; D: TRBD1; DNA: TGTGCCAGCAGTGTAGGGACAGACTACGAGCAGTACTTC; CDR3: CASSVGTDYEQYF
J: TRBJ1-6; size: once; V: TRBV27; D: -; DNA: TGTGCCAGCAGTTTATCTTTCGCAGGGGAAGAATCCCTCCACTTT; CDR3: CASSLSFAGEESLHF
J: TRBJ1-5; size: -; V: TRBV10-3; D: -; DNA: TGTGCCATCAGTGAGTCTTACGTCGAGAGGGGCAATCAGCCCCAGCATTTT; CDR3: CAISESYVERGNQPQHF
J: TRBJ1-2; size: -; V: TRBV13; D: -; DNA: TGTGCCAGCAGCCAGAACAGGGCGGGCTACACCTTC; CDR3: CASSQNRAGYTF
J: TRBJ1-2; size: -; V: TRBV5-3; D: TRBD1; DNA: TGTGCCGGTGGACAGGGGGCTTCAGGCCACTATGGCTACACCTTC; CDR3: CAGGQGASGHYGYTF
J: TRBJ2-1; size: -; V: TRBV10-3; D: -; DNA: TGTGCCATCAGTGAGTCGGGGCTCCCTAGCTCCTACAATGAGCAGTTCTTC; CDR3: CAISESGLPSSYNEQFF
J: TRBJ2-5; size: -; V: TRBV2; D: TRBD1; DNA: TGTGCCAGCAGGGACAGGGCGGAGACCCAGTACTTC; CDR3: CASRDRAETQYF
J: TRBJ2-5; size: -; V: TRBV19; D: TRBD2; DNA: TGTGCCAGTAGTCGGGGGGGGAGCGAGACCCAGTACTTC; CDR3: CASSRGGSETQYF
J: TRBJ2-3; size: -; V: TRBV9; D: TRBD1; DNA: TGTGCCAGCAGTTCAAGGGGGCCAGATACGCAGTATTTT; CDR3: CASSSRGPDTQYF
J: TRBJ1-5; size: once; V: TRBV12-5; D: -; DNA: TGTGCTACTTCCGACAGGCAAATACAGCCCCAGCATTTT; CDR3: CATSDRQIQPQHF
J: TRBJ1-4; size: -; V: TRBV13; D: -; DNA: TGTGCCAGCAGCGACAGTCGACAGAGTACAACTAATGAAAAACTGTTTTTT; CDR3: CASSDSRQSTTNEKLFF